A single T cell receptor beta chain is shown here with its context. What it recognizes is unknown. DNA at about 210 ng, 30,000 or so T cell genomes, went into sorted-subset replicate PCRs. Measured with immunoSEQ multiplex PCR; TCRdb has only the in-frame clones, and not every one. The sample has some 2.3 million clones; 93% are singletons. Trimming took 4 bases from V and 6 from J; bases not matched to a gene: 10. The CDR3 loop spans 14 amino acids. Germline values: CDR1 SGHDT, CDR2 YYEEEE. These data are taken from a study of shared clonotypes between healthy human individuals. Points from the study as a whole: On the whole, naive subsets had larger estimated richness than memory subsets had.

Sequenced input: naive CD4+ T cells from PBMCs. Indicated subset: CD45RA+ positively selected. The TCR originated in a man aged 18 to 30 in good health. Some clones in this sample may be carry-over from other donors' samples. The genes are TRBV5-6 and TRBJ2-7; 7 bases align to TRBD2. For the CDR3, the DNA is TGTGCCAGCAGCCGAAGGGTAGCGGGTTCCGAGCAGTACTTC. Translation: CASSRRVAGSEQYF.